This T cell receptor (beta chain) appears in the sequencing data of a study of OX40 agonist ivuxolimab in advanced cancers. Across the study: Patients were dosed with the agonistic anti-OX40 (CD134) antibody ivuxolimab. Patients were dosed intravenously with ivuxolimab at 0.01 to 10 mg/kg every 2 weeks. Study-wide results and limits: In the 0.1 to 3.0 mg/kg range, CD4+ and CD8+ blood T cells had expanded clonally by week 6.

With respect to this clone: As yet, its antigen is unknown.

J lost 8 bases, V lost 4 bases, and 7 bases had no gene match. This CDR3 is built from 15 residues. Germline CDR1 and CDR2: SGHVS and FNYEAQ. Sequencing used immunoSEQ multiplex PCR; TCRdb keeps in-frame clones, though not all of them. The table shows 9,500 to 15,000 clones, with around 80% occurring only once. The V gene is TRBV7-6, the J gene TRBJ2-1; 11 bases fit TRBD2. This sample comprised CD4+ or CD8+ T cells sorted from blood, obtained in a trial of the OX40 agonist ivuxolimab. This receptor was taken from an adult with an advanced solid tumor such as melanoma, head and neck, liver or kidney cancer. CDR3 sequence reads: CASSSGLAVVYEQFF. CDR3 sequence (DNA): TGTGCCAGCAGCTCGGGACTAGCGGTTGTCTATGAGCAGTTCTTC.